This T cell receptor beta chain comes out of a study of beta chain features in type 1 diabetes. Points from the study as a whole: cDNA-based reads could over-represent cells with high TCR expression. Type 1 diabetes patients had TCRB CDR3s that were shorter (moderately but significantly so) in all four CD4+ subsets.

Expressed TCRB transcripts were sequenced, since all the RNA that had been isolated was reverse transcribed. TCRdb keeps only in-frame clones here, not all; method: immunoSEQ multiplex PCR. The sample comprises 150,000 to 200,000 clones, roughly 63% of which are singletons, and approximately 0.089% rests with the top ten. This CDR3 has 13 residues. Germline CDR1 is SGHTA and CDR2 is FQGNSA. V was trimmed by 5 bases and J by 5 bases, leaving 7 bases between them. As concerns this clone: The antigen is unknown.

The specimen sequenced was naive CD4+ T cells from blood. The clonotype comes from a man aged 30-40 years with type 1 diabetes. The V and J genes are TRBV7-2 and TRBJ1-6; no clear D. The CDR3: CASSAADNSPLHF. CDR3 nucleotide sequence: TGTGCCAGCAGCGCAGCGGATAATTCACCCCTCCACTTT.